The 25 T cell receptor beta chains in this list originate from one sample, sequenced in a study of Graves' ophthalmopathy and Graves' hyperthyroidism. The authors amplified TCR beta CDR3 regions, and they did so from RNA transcripts for repertoire sequencing. The first-round RT-PCR employed HTBI primers together with the Qiagen OneStep RT-PCR kit. A multiplex PCR was then performed as the second round. TCRdb analysed the multiplex PCR reads with MiXCR anew, one entry per CDR3 protein. Of over a million distinct CDR3 sequences listed, around a third are singletons. The sample consisted of peripheral blood or thyroid tissue (not recorded which). These receptors were collected from an adult man with Graves' hyperthyroidism.

This chain connects TRBV13 to TRBJ2-7, with TRBD2 identical over 7 bases. With 0 bases clipped from V and 0 bases from J, the junction kept 8 bases outside the gene matches. CDR3 length: 17 residues. Germline loops: CDR1 PRHDT, CDR2 FYEKMQ (reference sequence). CDR3 bases: TGTGCCAGCAGCTTAGGCCTAGGAGCGGGGATCTCCTACGAGCAGTACTTC. Protein: CASSLGLGAGISYEQYF.

This clonotype was recorded at least ten times. The chain employs TRBV20-1 and TRBJ2-5, with TRBD1 matching 10 bases. The CDR3 is made up of 16 amino acids. V gave up 0 bases and J gave up 5 bases; unmatched junction bases: 9. In germline, CDR1 is DFQATT, CDR2 SNEGSKA (reference sequence). The CDR3 here is CSARDVGTGEVETQYF. Written as DNA, the CDR3 is TGCAGTGCTAGAGATGTGGGGACAGGGGAGGTGGAGACCCAGTACTTC.

This clonotype showed up just a few times. A much larger clone is a single base away; this may be a read error. The chain is built from TRBV29-1 and TRBJ1-1; 7 bases agree with TRBD1. In germline, CDR1 is SQVTM, CDR2 ANQGSEA. The trim removed 7 bases at V and 1 base at J, leaving 12 bases unmatched. The CDR3 is 15 amino acids. The CDR3 here is CSAVRLGQQNTEAFF. CDR3 bases: TGCAGCGCTGTGAGGCTGGGACAGCAGAACACTGAAGCTTTCTTT. Full variable domain (outside the CDR3, taken from reference TRBV29-1 and TRBJ1-1): SAVISQKPSRDICQRGTSLTIQCQVDSQVTMMFWYRQQPGQSLTLIATANQGSEATYESGFVIDKFPISRPNLTFSTLTVSNMSPEDSSIYLCSAVRLGQQNTEAFFGQGTRLTVV.

This clonotype was recorded at least ten times. The chain recombines TRBV6-5 with TRBJ2-5; D perhaps matches TRBD2 (6 bases). Per the germline V gene, CDR1 is MNHEY and CDR2 is SVGAGI. CDR3 length equals 13 residues. The V end lost 4 bases, the J end lost 5 bases, and 11 bases lay between the germline ends. CDR3 loop: CASSSRERETQYF. In nucleotides, the CDR3 is TGTGCCAGCAGTTCTCGGGAGCGGGAGACCCAGTACTTC.

V usage is TRBV6-5 and J usage is TRBJ1-1, with 7 bases aligning to TRBD1. Germline V gene lookup returns CDR1 MNHEY and CDR2 SVGAGI. V lost 5 bases to trimming and J lost 5 bases; unmatched junction nucleotides: 14. The CDR3 extends over 16 amino acids. The DNA of the CDR3 is TGTGCCAGCAGTCCCCACCAGGGGGGAAAACGGACTGAAGCTTTCTTT. Its translation is CASSPHQGGKRTEAFF.

The rearrangement links TRBV20-1 to TRBJ2-3; D possibly corresponds to TRBD2 (5 bases). The V end was cut by 0 bases, the J end by 1 base, with 11 bases between. Germline V gene data show CDR1 as DFQATT and CDR2 as SNEGSKA (reference sequence). CDR3 length equals 15 residues. This CDR3 reads CSARDPGSRTDTQYF. DNA of the CDR3: TGCAGTGCTAGAGATCCGGGGTCCCGCACAGATACGCAGTATTTT.

This clonotype came up a few times. This sequence joins TRBV9 and TRBJ2-5; TRBD1 matches 9 bases. Germline loops: CDR1 SGDLS, CDR2 YYNGEE. The CDR3 consists of 15 residues. J lost 4 bases, V lost 2 bases, and 6 bases had no gene match. In DNA, the CDR3 is TGTGCCAGCAGCGTGGGTGGACAGGGGAGAGAGACCCAGTACTTC. It specifies CASSVGGQGRETQYF.

This clonotype was seen a few times. The chain has TRBV7-6 and TRBJ1-4; perhaps TRBD2 as D (5 bases). The DNA end lines up better with TRBJ2-3; the J call may be wrong. Germline V gene lookup returns CDR1 SGHVS and CDR2 FNYEAQ. The CDR3 totals 15 residues. The CDR3 bases are TGTGCCAGCAGCCCAGCGGCAGGAAGCACAGATACGCAGTATTTT. Amino acid sequence: CASSPAAGSTDTQYF.

V usage is TRBV20-1 and J usage is TRBJ1-4; a weak D match, TRBD1 (6 bases). The end of the DNA is better explained by TRBJ2-3, so the J call may be wrong. CDR3 length: 12 amino acids. CDR1 is DFQATT, CDR2 SNEGSKA, per germline (reference sequence). The CDR3 loop reads CSARQGTDTQYF. The CDR3 coding sequence is TGCAGTGCTAGACAGGGGACAGATACGCAGTATTTT.

This clonotype was counted only a few times. The rearrangement links TRBV10-2 to TRBJ1-1; D is unresolved. Germline V gene lookup returns CDR1 WSHSY and CDR2 SAAADI. Trimming took off 2 bases at V and 3 bases at J, with 13 bases between the two ends. CDR3 length: 15 residues. The CDR3 reads CASSEPRTRYTEAFF. The CDR3 coding sequence is TGCGCCAGCAGTGAGCCCCGGACTCGATACACTGAAGCTTTCTTT.

This clonotype was picked up many times. The genes are TRBV29-1 and TRBJ2-7; no clear D. From germline, CDR1 is SQVTM and CDR2 ANQGSEA. CDR3 size: 13 residues. Deletions cut 4 bases from V and 3 bases from J, with 13 bases between. CDR3 loop: CSVVSGNLYEQYF. The CDR3 DNA follows: TGCAGCGTTGTGTCTGGGAATCTCTACGAGCAGTACTTC.

A note on this clonotype: A much larger clone is a single base away; this may be a read error. This chain connects TRBV7-2 to TRBJ2-2; D not certain. The V and J ends lost 4 bases and 6 bases respectively, with 9 bases between them. The CDR3 extends over 13 amino acids. Germline loops: CDR1 SGHTA, CDR2 FQGNSA. The CDR3 reads CASSSELAGELFF. CDR3 nucleotides: TGTGCCAGCAGCTCTGAGTTGGCCGGGGAGCTGTTTTTT.

The chain employs TRBV2 and TRBJ2-2; the match to TRBD1 covers 9 bases. V lost 6 bases, J lost 6 bases, and 5 bases stayed unmatched. The CDR3 extends over 14 amino acids. Germline CDR1 reads SNHLY; CDR2 reads FYNNEI. As DNA, the CDR3 is TGTGCCAGCAGCCGACAGGGGGGAGCCGGGGAGCTGTTTTTT. Encoded protein: CASSRQGGAGELFF.

The CDR3 bases are TGTGCCACCAGCAGAATCGGGACAGAGCAAGAGACCCAGTACTTC. Protein: CATSRIGTEQETQYF. This chain uses TRBV15 with TRBJ2-5; 7 bases map to TRBD1. The CDR3 loop spans 15 amino acids. The germline V gene encodes CDR1 LNHNV and CDR2 YYDKDF (reference sequence). The ends lost 2 bases at V and 2 bases at J; junction bases unmatched: 5.

Only a few counts were recorded for this clonotype. The chain uses TRBV29-1 and TRBJ1-2, with D possibly matching TRBD1 (5 bases). The CDR3 sequence is 12 residues long. The ends were cut back, 8 bases at V and 8 bases at J, with 18 bases in the middle. In germline, CDR1 is SQVTM, CDR2 ANQGSEA. The CDR3 here is CSTRDSSRGYTF. The CDR3 coding sequence is TGCAGCACTCGCGACAGCAGTCGGGGCTACACCTTC.

This clonotype was observed many times. A read error may produce the germline difference seen at one junction end. V usage is TRBV11-2 and J usage is TRBJ2-5; no clear D gene. The CDR3 loop spans 10 amino acids. Looked up from germline, CDR1 is SGHAT and CDR2 is FQNNGV. CDR3 nucleotides: TGTGCGAGCAGTTTGAAGACCCAGTACTTC. Translation: CASSLKTQYF.

This rearrangement joins TRBV9 to TRBJ1-4; D is unclear. The CDR3 is 16 amino acids. V was clipped by 3 bases and J by 0 bases, with 12 bases between them. Germline CDR1 and CDR2: SGDLS and YYNGEE. The CDR3 is CASSALGGATNEKLFF. The DNA of the CDR3 is TGTGCCAGCAGCGCCCTAGGAGGTGCAACTAATGAAAAACTGTTTTTT.

Only a few counts were recorded for this clonotype. CDR3 nucleotide sequence: TGCAGTGCACCGGAAAATACAAAAGGCCAAGAGACCCAGTACTTC. Protein: CSAPENTKGQETQYF. The J gene is TRBJ2-5, the V gene TRBV20-1; no definite D call. Germline CDR1 reads DFQATT; CDR2 reads SNEGSKA (reference sequence). V lost 6 bases and J lost 1, with 18 bases in between. The CDR3 is 15 amino acids.

This rearrangement joins TRBV12-3 or TRBV12-4 to TRBJ1-4; 7 bases fit TRBD1. The V segment lost 6 bases and the J segment 5 bases; nucleotides outside the gene matches: 6. This CDR3 region has 14 residues. The CDR3 loop reads CASRLGGSNEKLFF. As DNA, the CDR3 is TGTGCCAGCAGGCTAGGGGGCTCCAATGAAAAACTGTTTTTT.

V usage is TRBV7-2 and J usage is TRBJ1-2, with no clear D. CDR3 length: 14 residues. Germline V gene sequence: CDR1 SGHTA, CDR2 FQGNSA. V lost 5 bases and J 3 bases, leaving 13 bases between the germline ends. CDR3 region: CASSDGGRDYGYTF. The CDR3 nucleotides read TGTGCCAGCAGCGACGGAGGGCGGGACTATGGCTACACCTTC.

The chain links TRBV2 to TRBJ1-6, with a tentative D call TRBD1 (6 bases). The CDR3 extends over 16 amino acids. V was shortened by 5 bases and J by 2 bases, with 13 bases between the two germline ends. Per the germline V gene, CDR1 is SNHLY and CDR2 is FYNNEI. The CDR3 reads CASSRQDGPYNSPLHF. CDR3 sequence (DNA): TGTGCCAGCAGTAGACAGGATGGGCCCTATAATTCACCCCTCCACTTT.

This clonotype turned up a few times. V gene TRBV29-1 combines with J gene TRBJ1-2, with D unresolved. The germline V and J ends were trimmed by 3 bases and 2 bases, with 10 bases remaining between them. The length of the CDR3 is 13 residues. Germline CDR1 and CDR2: SQVTM and ANQGSEA. Here the CDR3 reads CSVDTQLNYGYTF. The DNA of the CDR3 is TGCAGCGTTGACACACAGTTAAACTATGGCTACACCTTC. Full variable domain (rest looked up from reference TRBV29-1 and TRBJ1-2): SAVISQKPSRDICQRGTSLTIQCQVDSQVTMMFWYRQQPGQSLTLIATANQGSEATYESGFVIDKFPISRPNLTFSTLTVSNMSPEDSSIYLCSVDTQLNYGYTFGSGTRLTVV.

Comment on this clonotype: At one end, the junction sequence differs from germline, possibly due to a read error. The chain combines TRBV10-3 with TRBJ1-5; D is ambiguous. CDR3 length: 12 amino acids. Germline CDR1 and CDR2: ENHRY and SYGVKD. The CDR3 DNA is TGTGCCAGCAGTGAAGCGCGTCCGCCCCAGCATTTT. It is translated as CASSEARPPQHF.

The gene calls are TRBV3-1 and TRBJ2-7; D may correspond to TRBD1 or TRBD2 (6 bases each). CDR3 length equals 14 residues. V dropped 3 bases and J dropped 0 bases, with 9 bases sitting between them. Germline V gives CDR1 LGHDT, CDR2 YNNKEL (reference sequence). The CDR3 is CASSQGGNSYEQYF. The CDR3 DNA sequence: TGTGCCAGCAGCCAGGGGGGCAACTCCTACGAGCAGTACTTC.

This clonotype came up once. The V gene is TRBV5-6, the J gene TRBJ1-5; D ambiguous. The CDR3 contains 13 residues. Germline lookup yields CDR1 SGHDT and CDR2 YYEEEE. V lost 0 bases to trimming and J lost 9 bases, with 10 bases between them. CDR3 protein: CASSLGAEGPQHF. The CDR3 DNA is TGTGCCAGCAGCTTGGGGGCGGAAGGGCCCCAGCATTTT.